The TCR beta chain under discussion was sequenced for a study of regulatory T cells in long-lasting Graves disease. Germline CDR1 MGHRA, CDR2 YSYEKL. This CDR3 contains 13 residues. V dropped 2 bases and J dropped 5 bases, with 10 bases sitting between them. Investigators prepared the TCR beta libraries by applying iRepertoire HTBI primers and Arm-PCR of CDR3 regions. Original processing notes: Across samples, 62 TRBV and some 14 TRBJ segments were found. TCRdb reanalysed the multiplex PCR reads using MiXCR and keeps one entry per CDR3 protein. These V and J calls originate from TCRdb's pipeline instead of the authors' own analysis. The data contain 400,000 to 450,000 distinct CDR3 sequences, under 15% of them singletons. This clonotype was recorded many times. As for time point: newly diagnosed GD, antithyroid drugs for less than 3 months. From PBMCs, RNA was extracted and then used to make the TCR library.

This same sample was also taken into another study, of T cells in Graves' hyperthyroidism and ophthalmopathy. That report notes: A patient was excluded if there was uncontrolled infection, other autoimmune disease, pregnancy or lactation.

This sequence joins TRBV4-1 and TRBJ2-7; the D is unclear. The clonotype comes from a woman aged 25 to 45 with Graves disease. The starting material was peripheral blood mononuclear cells (PBMCs), obtained at new diagnosis, from a patient treated with antithyroid drugs. CDR3 region: CASSQPLRDEQYF. As DNA, the CDR3 is TGCGCCAGCAGCCAACCGTTAAGGGACGAGCAGTACTTC.